This TCR beta chain was sequenced during a study of CD8 T cells in ankylosing spondylitis. In germline, CDR1 is SGHRS, CDR2 YFSETQ. V was trimmed by 4 bases and J by 4 bases, leaving 9 bases between them. CDR3 length: 14 amino acids. Concerning this clonotype itself: Its antigen is still unknown.

Broader study findings: There was a TCR beta motif, made of several highly homologous variants, that appeared characteristic of ankylosing spondylitis blood. Some of the motif variants had earlier been found in reactive arthritis patients' fluid and blood. It was reported that disease-linked clones were significantly enriched in matched ankylosing spondylitis synovial fluid.

TCRdb called the 5' RACE reads again in MiXCR, with one record for every CDR3 protein. The profile shows approximately 520,000 distinct CDR3 sequences, roughly 5% of them singletons. The gene calls are TRBV5-1 and TRBJ2-6; D is undetermined. This receptor was obtained from a male donor with ankylosing spondylitis. Sequenced input: blood, either unsorted or a sorted T cell fraction (not recorded which). This chain's CDR3 is CASSEDLGANVLTF. The CDR3 DNA follows: TGCGCCAGCAGCGAGGACCTCGGGGCCAACGTCCTGACTTTC.